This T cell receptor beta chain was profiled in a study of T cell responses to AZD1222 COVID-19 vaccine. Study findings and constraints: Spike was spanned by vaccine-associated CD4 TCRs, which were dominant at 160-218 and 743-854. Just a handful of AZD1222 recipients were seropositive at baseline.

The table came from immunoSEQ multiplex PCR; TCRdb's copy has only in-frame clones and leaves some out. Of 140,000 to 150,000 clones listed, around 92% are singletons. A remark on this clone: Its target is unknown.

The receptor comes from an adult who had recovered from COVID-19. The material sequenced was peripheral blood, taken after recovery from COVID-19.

The DNA for the CDR3 is TGTGCCAGCAGCCAAACGGGGTCCAACTACGAGCAGTACTTC. Protein sequence: CASSQTGSNYEQYF. The chain combines TRBV3-1 (or the pseudogene TRBV3-2) with TRBJ2-7; D is possibly TRBD2 (5 bases). The CDR3 sequence is 14 residues long. CDR1 LGHDT and CDR2 YNNKEL come from the germline V gene (reference sequence). Trimming removed 2 bases from V and 3 bases from J, with 11 bases in between.